The clone carrying this T cell receptor beta chain appeared a few times. The junction shows a germline mismatch at one end, possibly a read error. TCRdb used MiXCR to reprocess the 5' RACE reads, holding one entry per CDR3 protein. The sample yields some 62,000 distinct CDR3 sequences, around 30% seen once. Germline V gene data show CDR1 as SSHAT and CDR2 as FNYEAQ (reference sequence). This CDR3 spans 13 amino acids. The chain is built from TRBV7-7 and TRBJ2-3; D is unresolved. Specimen: tumor-infiltrating naive CD4+ T cells sorted from the breast tumor. Specified subset: naive CD4+ T cells, CD4+CD45RA+CD25-. This sequence was found in a female donor with breast cancer. CDR3 loop: CASSLFHRDTQYF. The CDR3 nucleotides read TGTGCTAGCAGCTTATTTCATAGGGATACGCAGTATTTT.